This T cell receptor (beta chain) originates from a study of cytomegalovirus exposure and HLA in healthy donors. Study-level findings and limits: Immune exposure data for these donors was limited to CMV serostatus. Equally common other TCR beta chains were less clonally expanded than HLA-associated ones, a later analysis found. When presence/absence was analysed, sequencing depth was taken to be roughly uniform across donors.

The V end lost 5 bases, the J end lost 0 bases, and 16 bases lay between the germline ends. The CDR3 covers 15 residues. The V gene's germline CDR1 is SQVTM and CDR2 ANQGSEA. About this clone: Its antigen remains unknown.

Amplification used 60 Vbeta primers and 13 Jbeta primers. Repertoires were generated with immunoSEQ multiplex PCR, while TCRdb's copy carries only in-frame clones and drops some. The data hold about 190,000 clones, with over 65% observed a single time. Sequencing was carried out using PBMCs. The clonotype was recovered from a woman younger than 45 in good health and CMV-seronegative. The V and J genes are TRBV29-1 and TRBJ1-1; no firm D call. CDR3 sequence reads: CSVILLLEMNTEAFF. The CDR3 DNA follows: TGCAGCGTTATCCTTCTCCTGGAGATGAACACTGAAGCTTTCTTT.